Detailed here is one TCR beta chain. CDR3 size: 14 residues. V shed 6 bases and J shed 4 bases, with 19 bases lying between them. Germline CDR1 SQVTM, CDR2 ANQGSEA. Seattle patients were enrolled during active infection and followed longitudinally. The sample comes from a study of blood T cell repertoires in COVID-19. Background on the study: The origin of the acute and convalescent COVID-19 samples was the United States, Italy and Spain. T cells, B-cell-depleted T cells, or PBMCs provided the cDNA or gDNA that served as material.

Original data processing: Nucleated cell number was recorded as an estimate derived from reference gene primer amplification. Clones were read by immunoSEQ multiplex PCR, and TCRdb kept only the in-frame ones, dropping some. Clone size and V and J calls were adopted from that table, with D and trimming inferred from the DNA. Here the sample spans 160,000 or so clones, 85% to 90% being singletons. The J gene is TRBJ2-7, the V gene TRBV29-1; D gene uncertain. Input material: peripheral blood. This TCR was sampled from a woman aged 70-85 years with COVID-19, enrolled during active disease. The CDR3 DNA follows: TGCAGCGTGACCCCGACATTGGGTGGTTACGAGCAGTACTTC. It is translated as CSVTPTLGGYEQYF.